The text below deals with one T cell receptor beta chain. What it binds is not known. This sample was taken from a study of cytomegalovirus exposure and HLA in healthy donors. Study at large: As an earlier analysis found, some 180 million T cells yielded about 120 million unique TCR beta sequences. The early release's HLA-typed donors yielded approximately 82 million unique TCRs. Study-level points and caveats: Some V segments could not be told apart, so they were left out, TRBV6-2 and TRBV6-3 among them. Productive rates of about 90% or about 30% were seen for most TCR beta V segments in an earlier analysis.

The CDR3 loop spans 15 amino acids. From germline, CDR1 is SGDLS and CDR2 YYNGEE. The V gene lost 3 bases and the J gene lost 7 bases, with 19 bases spanning the gap. Vbeta (60) and Jbeta (13) primers were used in the PCR. The table came from immunoSEQ multiplex PCR; TCRdb's copy has only in-frame clones and leaves some out. Of about 130,000 clones in the sample, 80% to 85% were seen once. Sequencing input: PBMCs. The chain uses TRBV9 and TRBJ2-5; D is perhaps TRBD1 (5 bases). This sequence was found in a woman between 50 and 59 years old in good health and CMV-seropositive. As DNA, the CDR3 is TGTGCCAGCAGCGAGGGGCCCTGGGTCGACCGGACCCAGTACTTC. It specifies CASSEGPWVDRTQYF.